One and the same sample provided the 12 T cell receptor beta chains below, sequenced in a study of PD-1 blockade in classical Hodgkin lymphoma. Time point denoted: cycle 4 day 1 (C4D1), after 5 to 7 weeks of nivolumab. Each patient relapsed following autologous stem cell transplantation, and prior brentuximab vedotin exposure differed. Assay: immunoSEQ multiplex PCR; the TCRdb copy retains only in-frame clones and omits some. The repertoire consists of about 44,000 clones, with 60% to 70% occurring once and the leading ten covering approximately 3%. Sample: peripheral blood mononuclear cells (PBMCs), taken before the fourth cycle of nivolumab. These receptors originate from a human donor with classical Hodgkin lymphoma.

This sequence joins TRBV7-9 and TRBJ2-1; D ambiguous. From germline, CDR1 is SEHNR and CDR2 FQNEAQ (reference sequence). The CDR3 is 14 amino acids. The V end was cut by 1 base, the J end by 8 bases, with 12 bases between. CDR3 residues: CASSLEPVVHEQFF. In DNA form, the CDR3 reads TGTGCCAGCAGCTTAGAGCCTGTGGTCCATGAGCAGTTCTTC.

This clone appeared a single time. The J gene is TRBJ2-5, the V gene TRBV4-1, with 7 bases aligning to TRBD2. The CDR3 contains 16 residues. The V and J ends lost 1 base and 0 bases, in that order; junction bases with no gene match: 5. CDR1 and CDR2 from the germline V gene are MGHRA and YSYEKL. The CDR3 nucleotides are TGCGCCAGCAGCCAAGCTGGGGGGGAGTACCAAGAGACCCAGTACTTC. The encoded protein is CASSQAGGEYQETQYF.

The V call is TRBV1, the J call TRBJ2-7; the DNA was not compared with TRBD2, the D call given in the table. TRBV1 is recorded as a pseudogene. This CDR3 is built from 16 residues. CDR3 sequence: CTSSSPTSGSSYEQYF. CDR3 coding DNA: TGCACCAGCAGCTCCCCGACTAGCGGGAGCTCCTACGAGCAGTACTTC.

The chain carries TRBV27 and TRBJ2-7; 9 nucleotides align to TRBD2. Germline loops: CDR1 MNHEY, CDR2 SMNVEV (reference sequence). V gave up 0 bases and J gave up 2 bases; unmatched junction bases: 2. The length of the CDR3 is 15 residues. The CDR3 protein is CASSLSSGSPYEQYF. CDR3 bases: TGTGCCAGCAGTTTATCTAGCGGGAGTCCCTACGAGCAGTACTTC.

The chain couples TRBV2 to TRBJ1-2, with TRBD1 identical over 7 bases. The CDR3 sequence is 14 residues long. Germline V gives CDR1 SNHLY, CDR2 FYNNEI. V lost 6 bases to trimming and J lost 1 base; unmatched junction nucleotides: 5. This CDR3 is CASSPTGNNYGYTF. The CDR3 DNA reads TGTGCCAGCAGCCCGACAGGGAATAACTATGGCTACACCTTC. Combining the CDR3 with reference TRBV2 and TRBJ1-2 gives the whole variable domain EPEVTQTPSHQVTQMGQEVILRCVPISNHLYFYWYRQILGQKVEFLVSFYNNEISEKSEIFDDQFSVERPDGSNFTLKIRSTKLEDSAMYFCASSPTGNNYGYTFGSGTRLTVV.

This clone is medium-sized within its sample. For the CDR3, the DNA is TGTGCCAGCAGCTGGGACCCGAACACTGAAGCTTTCTTT. Translating gives CASSWDPNTEAFF. The chain has TRBV7-3 and TRBJ1-1; maybe TRBD1 (5 bases). Germline V CDR1 and CDR2: SGHTA, FQGTGA. Trimming left V 4 bases short and J 1 base short, with 7 bases between. The CDR3 has 13 amino acids.

The rearrangement uses TRBV18 and TRBJ2-2; possible D gene TRBD2, 6 bases. The CDR3 runs 16 residues. Germline CDR1 reads KGHSH; CDR2 reads LQKENI. V was cut by 1 base and J by 2 bases, with 11 bases left in between. The CDR3 loop reads CASSPRNSGNTGELFF. The CDR3, as DNA: TGTGCCAGCTCACCACGTAATAGCGGAAACACCGGGGAGCTGTTTTTT.

This clone has a handful of counts. The chain is built from TRBV18 and TRBJ1-5; no clear D gene. Germline V lookup: CDR1 KGHSH, CDR2 LQKENI. V lost 6 bases to trimming and J lost 0 bases, with 9 bases between them. The CDR3 has 14 residues. CDR3 sequence reads: CASSSQGSNQPQHF. In DNA, the CDR3 is TGTGCCAGCTCTTCTCAAGGTAGCAATCAGCCCCAGCATTTT.

V is TRBV5-4 and J is TRBJ1-2; tentative D call: TRBD1 (6 bases). The CDR3 is made up of 16 amino acids. V dropped 0 bases and J dropped 3 bases, with 15 bases sitting between them. Germline V gene data show CDR1 as SGHNT and CDR2 as YYREEE (reference sequence). The CDR3 loop is CASSLGGARNHYGYTF. CDR3 nucleotide sequence: TGTGCCAGCAGCTTGGGGGGGGCGCGTAATCACTATGGCTACACCTTC. The variable domain in full, with the rest retrieved from reference TRBV5-4 and TRBJ1-2, is ETGVTQSPTHLIKTRGQQVTLRCSSQSGHNTVSWYQQALGQGPQFIFQYYREEENGRGNFPPRFSGLQFPNYSSELNVNALELDDSALYLCASSLGGARNHYGYTFGSGTRLTVV.

The chain employs TRBV27 and TRBJ2-3; a possible D gene is TRBD2 (7 bases). The CDR3 totals 14 residues. Germline V lookup: CDR1 MNHEY, CDR2 SMNVEV (reference sequence). The V end lost 8 bases, the J end lost 9 bases, and 21 bases lay between the germline ends. DNA of the CDR3: TGTGCCAGCCGCCAGAGGGGGGGAGTAGGAACGCAGTATTTT. Encoded protein: CASRQRGGVGTQYF.

This clone has only a few counts. The CDR3 loop is CASSPGTGGRLGTEAFF. CDR3 sequence (DNA): TGTGCCAGCAGTCCCGGGACAGGGGGCAGGCTGGGGACTGAAGCTTTCTTT. The chain employs TRBV4-2 and TRBJ1-1; 12 bases fit TRBD1. The length of the CDR3 is 17 residues. The germline V gene encodes CDR1 LGHNA and CDR2 YNFKEQ. The ends lost 6 bases at V and 5 bases at J; junction bases unmatched: 13.

Only a few counts were recorded for this clone. CDR3 sequence reads: CASSFDRGHQETQYF. The CDR3 DNA sequence: TGTGCCAGCAGCTTCGATCGGGGGCACCAAGAGACCCAGTACTTC. V is TRBV7-2 and J is TRBJ2-5; D tentatively fits TRBD1 or TRBD2 (6 bases each). Germline CDR1 SGHTA, CDR2 FQGNSA. The CDR3 has 15 amino acids. V gave up 3 bases and J gave up 0 bases, with 11 bases separating them.